This record concerns one T cell receptor (beta chain) sequence. This entry is derived from a study of blood T cell repertoires in COVID-19. The V and J ends lost 1 base and 4 bases, in that order; junction bases with no gene match: 7. Germline lookup yields CDR1 SGHRS and CDR2 YFSETQ. The CDR3 length is 16 residues. TCRdb's copy holds only in-frame clones and misses some; the assay was immunoSEQ multiplex PCR. The sample holds approximately 74,000 clones, more than 75% seen once. Specimen: peripheral blood. This chain joins TRBV5-1 and TRBJ1-2; 10 bases fit TRBD1. The TCR sequence derives from a woman aged 55-69 years with acute or convalescent COVID-19. CDR3 loop: CASSLPGQGNAYGYTF. DNA of the CDR3: TGCGCCAGCAGCTTGCCGGGACAGGGGAATGCCTATGGCTACACCTTC.